This TCR beta chain was observed in a study of T cells in Graves' hyperthyroidism and ophthalmopathy. Notes on the study in general: Before onset, ophthalmopathy was predicted by the model a median approximately 6.7 months earlier. Blood samples included most of the expanded thyroid clonotypes exceeding 0.001.

Criteria for exclusion of patients were uncontrolled infection, other autoimmune disease, pregnancy or lactation. This clonotype was seen only a few times. Its matching antigen is unknown. TCR beta CDR3 regions were amplified from RNA transcripts. A set of HTBI primers served as the primers for a first-round RT-PCR of the TCR CDR3. TCRdb reprocessed the multiplex PCR reads with MiXCR, giving one entry per CDR3 protein. Here the sample spans about 500,000 distinct CDR3 sequences, roughly a sixth being singletons. The V gene's germline CDR1 is SGHVS and CDR2 FQNEAQ. Deletions cut 9 bases from V and 8 bases from J, with 5 bases between. CDR3 size: 9 residues.

The TCR sequence derives from a woman between 25 and 40 years old with Graves' ophthalmopathy. What was sequenced was blood. The chain has TRBV7-8 and TRBJ1-5; D unclear. CDR3 in DNA: TGTGCCAGTGGGGAGCCCCAGCATTTT. This sequence encodes CASGEPQHF.